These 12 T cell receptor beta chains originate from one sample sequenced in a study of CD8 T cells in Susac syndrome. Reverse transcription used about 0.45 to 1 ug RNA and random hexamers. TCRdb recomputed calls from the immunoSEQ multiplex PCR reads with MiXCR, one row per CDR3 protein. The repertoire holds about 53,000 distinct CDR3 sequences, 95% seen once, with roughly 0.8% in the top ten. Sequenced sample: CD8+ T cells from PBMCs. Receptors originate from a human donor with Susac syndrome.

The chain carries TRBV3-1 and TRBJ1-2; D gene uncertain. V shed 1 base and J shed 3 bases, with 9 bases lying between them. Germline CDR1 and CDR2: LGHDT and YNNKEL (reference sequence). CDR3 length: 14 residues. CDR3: CASSQVIGDYGYTF. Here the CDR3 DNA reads TGTGCCAGCAGCCAAGTAATAGGAGACTATGGCTACACCTTC.

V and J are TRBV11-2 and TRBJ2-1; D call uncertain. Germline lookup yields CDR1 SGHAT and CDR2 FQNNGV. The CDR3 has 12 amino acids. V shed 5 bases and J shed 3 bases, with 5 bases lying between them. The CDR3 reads CASSHGYNEQFF. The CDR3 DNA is TGTGCCAGCAGCCACGGCTACAATGAGCAGTTCTTC. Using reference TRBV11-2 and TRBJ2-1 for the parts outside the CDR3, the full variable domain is EAGVAQSPRYKIIEKRQSVAFWCNPISGHATLYWYQQILGQGPKLLIQFQNNGVVDDSQLPKDRFSAERLKGVDSTLKIQPAKLEDSAVYLCASSHGYNEQFFGPGTRLTVL.

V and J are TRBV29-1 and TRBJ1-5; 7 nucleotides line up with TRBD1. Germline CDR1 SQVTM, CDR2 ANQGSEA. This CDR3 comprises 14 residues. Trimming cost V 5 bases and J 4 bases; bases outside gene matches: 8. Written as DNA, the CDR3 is TGCAGCGTTCAGGGGGAGTCGGGGAATCAGCCCCAGCATTTT. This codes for CSVQGESGNQPQHF.

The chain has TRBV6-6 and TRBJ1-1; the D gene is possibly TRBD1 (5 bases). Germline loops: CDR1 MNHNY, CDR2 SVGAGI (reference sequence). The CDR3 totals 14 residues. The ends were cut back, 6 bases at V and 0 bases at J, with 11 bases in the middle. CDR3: CASSPGGLNTEAFF. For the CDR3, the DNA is TGTGCCAGCAGCCCCGGGGGATTGAACACTGAAGCTTTCTTT.

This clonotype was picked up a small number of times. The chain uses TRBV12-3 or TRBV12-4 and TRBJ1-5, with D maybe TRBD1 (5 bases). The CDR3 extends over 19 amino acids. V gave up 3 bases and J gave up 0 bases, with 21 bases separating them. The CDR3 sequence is CASSLRVSRVGTSNQPQHF. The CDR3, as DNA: TGTGCCAGCAGTTTGCGGGTGTCTAGGGTGGGGACTAGCAATCAGCCCCAGCATTTT.

The CDR3 DNA reads TGCAGCGTTGTGCCGGCTTCCAAAGAGACCCAGTACTTC. Translated: CSVVPASKETQYF. V gene TRBV29-1 combines with J gene TRBJ2-5; no reliable D call. The germline V gene encodes CDR1 SQVTM and CDR2 ANQGSEA. The CDR3 totals 13 residues. Trimming removed 4 bases at V and 3 bases at J, with 12 bases between.

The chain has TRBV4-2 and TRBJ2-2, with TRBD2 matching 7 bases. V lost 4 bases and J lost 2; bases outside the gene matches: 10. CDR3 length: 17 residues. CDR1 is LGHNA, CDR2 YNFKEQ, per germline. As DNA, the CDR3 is TGTGCCAGCAGCCGCCCGCTAGCGGAGCAAAACACCGGGGAGCTGTTTTTT. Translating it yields CASSRPLAEQNTGELFF.

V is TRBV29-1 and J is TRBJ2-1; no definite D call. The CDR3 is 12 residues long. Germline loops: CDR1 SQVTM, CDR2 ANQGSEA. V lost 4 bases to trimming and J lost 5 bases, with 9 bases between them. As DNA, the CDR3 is TGCAGCGTTGGTGTGGGAAACAATGAGCAGTTCTTC. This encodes CSVGVGNNEQFF.

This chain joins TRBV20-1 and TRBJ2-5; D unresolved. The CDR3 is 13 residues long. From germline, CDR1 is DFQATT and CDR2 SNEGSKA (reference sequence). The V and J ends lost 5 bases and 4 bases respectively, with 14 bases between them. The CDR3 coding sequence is TGCAGTGCTTTGGACCTTATCGGAGAGACCCAGTACTTC. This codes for CSALDLIGETQYF.

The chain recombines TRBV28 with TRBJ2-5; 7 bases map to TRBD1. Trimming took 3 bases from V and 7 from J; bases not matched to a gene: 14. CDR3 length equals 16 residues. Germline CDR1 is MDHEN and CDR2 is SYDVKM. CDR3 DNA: TGTGCCAGCAGTTTGGCGCAGGGGGAGTTGATGCGGACCCAGTACTTC. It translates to CASSLAQGELMRTQYF.

CDR3 sequence: CASSFPRAHLTGELFF. CDR3 in DNA: TGTGCCAGCAGTTTCCCCAGGGCACACCTCACCGGGGAGCTGTTTTTT. V gene TRBV28 combines with J gene TRBJ2-2, with D possibly matching TRBD1 (5 bases). Per the germline V gene, CDR1 is MDHEN and CDR2 is SYDVKM. V was pared by 3 bases and J by 4 bases, with 15 bases between. The CDR3 is 16 residues long.

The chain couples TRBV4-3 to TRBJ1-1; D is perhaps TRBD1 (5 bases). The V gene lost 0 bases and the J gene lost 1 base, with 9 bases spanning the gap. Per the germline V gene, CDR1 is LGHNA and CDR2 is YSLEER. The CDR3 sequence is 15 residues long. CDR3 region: CASSQDGGRNTEAFF. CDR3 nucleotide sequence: TGCGCCAGCAGCCAAGATGGGGGGAGGAACACTGAAGCTTTCTTT.